Presented here are 19 T cell receptor beta chains from one specimen sequenced in a study of T cell responses to AZD1222 COVID-19 vaccine. Repertoires were generated with immunoSEQ multiplex PCR, while TCRdb's copy carries only in-frame clones and drops some. The sample has approximately 110,000 clones; more than 75% are singletons. Source: peripheral blood, taken on day 0 of AZD1222 vaccination. The receptors here all came from an adult in good health.

The V and J genes are TRBV7-6 and TRBJ1-1; D not certain. CDR3 length: 13 amino acids. V lost 5 bases to trimming and J lost 5 bases, with 12 bases between them. Germline V gene sequence: CDR1 SGHVS, CDR2 FNYEAQ. The CDR3 reads CASSQRLETEAFF. Here the CDR3 DNA reads TGTGCCAGCAGCCAACGGTTGGAGACTGAAGCTTTCTTT. The complete variable domain, with remaining parts taken from reference TRBV7-6 and TRBJ1-1, reads GAGVSQSPRYKVTKRGQDVALRCDPISGHVSLYWYRQALGQGPEFLTYFNYEAQQDKSGLPNDRFSAERPEGSISTLTIQRTEQRDSAMYRCASSQRLETEAFFGQGTRLTVV.

The rearrangement uses TRBV7-3 and TRBJ2-2; D unclear. The CDR3 contains 13 residues. V lost 2 bases to trimming and J lost 3 bases, with 4 bases between them. CDR1 is SGHTA, CDR2 FQGTGA, per germline. The CDR3 loop reads CASSLGHTGELFF. CDR3 in DNA: TGTGCCAGCAGCTTAGGCCACACCGGGGAGCTGTTTTTT.

The chain carries TRBV9 and TRBJ2-7; 8 nucleotides agree with TRBD2. The CDR3 totals 15 residues. V lost 4 bases to trimming and J lost 7 bases; unmatched junction nucleotides: 13. The V gene's germline CDR1 is SGDLS and CDR2 YYNGEE. The CDR3 region is CASSIQAGAPGEQYF. CDR3 DNA sequence: TGTGCCAGCAGCATCCAAGCGGGGGCGCCGGGGGAGCAGTACTTC. The full variable domain, with the rest looked up from reference TRBV9 and TRBJ2-7, is DSGVTQTPKHLITATGQRVTLRCSPRSGDLSVYWYQQSLDQGLQFLIQYYNGEERAKGNILERFSAQQFPDLHSELNLSSLELGDSALYFCASSIQAGAPGEQYFGPGTRLTVT.

The chain has TRBV19 and TRBJ1-5, with a weak D call TRBD1 (5 bases). The CDR3 loop spans 13 amino acids. CDR1 and CDR2 from the germline V gene are LNHDA and SQIVND (reference sequence). V lost 2 bases, J lost 6 bases, and 8 bases lay in between. CDR3 DNA sequence: TGTGCCAGTAGTATACAGGGAGTTCAGCCCCAGCATTTT. This gives the protein CASSIQGVQPQHF.

J is TRBJ2-7 and V is TRBV28, with D perhaps TRBD1 (5 bases). In germline, CDR1 is MDHEN, CDR2 SYDVKM. V was trimmed by 6 bases and J by 2 bases, leaving 17 bases between them. The CDR3 length is 15 residues. The CDR3 region is CASSPWGRPPYEQYF. The CDR3 region has the DNA TGTGCCAGCAGCCCGTGGGGCAGGCCTCCCTACGAGCAGTACTTC.

The chain is built from TRBV20-1 and TRBJ1-2; no clear D. This CDR3 is 11 amino acids long. Trimming cost V 6 bases and J 8 bases, with 13 bases left between them. The germline CDR1 and CDR2 sequences are DFQATT and SNEGSKA (reference sequence). The CDR3: CSAPPSGGYTF. For the CDR3, the DNA is TGCAGTGCCCCGCCCTCGGGGGGCTACACCTTC.

The chain has TRBV7-2 and TRBJ1-1; 7 bases are a match to TRBD1. From germline, CDR1 is SGHTA and CDR2 FQGNSA. The CDR3 contains 17 residues. Losses at the gene ends were 0 bases for V and 6 bases for J; bases not matched to a gene: 13. Here the CDR3 DNA reads TGTGCCAGCAGCTTAGCCCAAATGGGAGGGGGCCGGGCTGAAGCTTTCTTT. Residues: CASSLAQMGGGRAEAFF.

The chain couples TRBV29-1 to TRBJ2-7; D possibly corresponds to TRBD2 (6 bases). This CDR3 has 14 residues. Germline V gene lookup returns CDR1 SQVTM and CDR2 ANQGSEA. Trimming left V 3 bases short and J 5 bases short, with 17 bases between. CDR3 loop: CSVDGGFSGDEQYF. In DNA, the CDR3 is TGCAGCGTTGACGGGGGTTTTAGTGGAGACGAGCAGTACTTC.

The chain combines TRBV11-3 with TRBJ2-2, with D unclear. This CDR3 comprises 14 residues. Germline CDR1 is SGHNT and CDR2 is YENEEA. The V and J ends lost 5 bases and 0 bases respectively, with 7 bases between them. The CDR3 DNA reads as TGTGCCAGCAGCGGGGATCCGAACACCGGGGAGCTGTTTTTT. It is translated as CASSGDPNTGELFF.

This chain connects TRBV6-5 to TRBJ2-7; the match to TRBD2 covers 10 bases. The CDR3 is 15 residues long. The V and J ends lost 7 bases and 3 bases, in that order; junction bases with no gene match: 9. Germline V gives CDR1 MNHEY, CDR2 SVGAGI. CDR3 protein: CASIPAGGPIYEQYF. The CDR3 DNA is TGTGCCAGCATTCCAGCGGGGGGGCCTATCTACGAGCAGTACTTC.

Regarding this clone: This sample includes further DNA sequences coding for the same CDR3. This chain links TRBV2 with TRBJ1-5; unclear D gene. The germline V and J ends were trimmed by 1 base and 1 base, with 2 bases remaining between them. The CDR3 runs to 13 residues. The germline V gene encodes CDR1 SNHLY and CDR2 FYNNEI. CDR3 sequence: CASSEESNQPQHF. The CDR3 DNA sequence: TGTGCCAGCAGTGAAGAAAGCAATCAGCCCCAGCATTTT.

This sequence joins TRBV7-2 and TRBJ1-5; D is uncertain. Germline assignment: CDR1 SGHTA and CDR2 FQGNSA. The CDR3 extends over 15 amino acids. The V and J ends lost 1 base and 0 bases respectively, with 7 bases between them. In nucleotides, the CDR3 is TGTGCCAGCAGCTTAGAGGGTAATAGCAATCAGCCCCAGCATTTT. Residues: CASSLEGNSNQPQHF. Supplemented by reference TRBV7-2 and TRBJ1-5, the full variable domain reads GAGVSQSPSNKVTEKGKDVELRCDPISGHTALYWYRQSLGQGLEFLIYFQGNSAPDKSGLPSDRFSAERTGGSVSTLTIQRTQQEDSAVYLCASSLEGNSNQPQHFGDGTRLSIL.

V usage is TRBV5-4 and J usage is TRBJ2-7, with TRBD2 matching over 10 bases. The CDR3 spans 15 residues. Germline V gene data show CDR1 as SGHNT and CDR2 as YYREEE (reference sequence). V trimming: 4 bases; J trimming: 0 bases; junction bases outside the gene matches: 4. CDR3 sequence (DNA): TGTGCCAGCAGCCCTAGCGGGGGAAGCTCCTACGAGCAGTACTTC. Protein: CASSPSGGSSYEQYF. The full variable domain, its missing parts supplied by reference TRBV5-4 and TRBJ2-7, is ETGVTQSPTHLIKTRGQQVTLRCSSQSGHNTVSWYQQALGQGPQFIFQYYREEENGRGNFPPRFSGLQFPNYSSELNVNALELDDSALYLCASSPSGGSSYEQYFGPGTRLTVT.

The chain carries TRBV12-3 or TRBV12-4 and TRBJ2-7, with TRBD2 identical over 7 bases. The CDR3 spans 13 residues. Trimming removed 6 bases from V and 3 bases from J; junction bases left unmatched: 5. This chain's CDR3 is CASSPGRFYEQYF. The CDR3, as DNA: TGTGCCAGCAGCCCCGGGAGGTTCTACGAGCAGTACTTC.

The chain combines TRBV5-8 with TRBJ2-2; maybe TRBD1 (5 bases). Trimming removed 3 bases at V and 3 bases at J, with 9 bases between. The V gene's germline CDR1 is SGHTS and CDR2 YDEGEE. The CDR3 has 14 residues. The CDR3 DNA is TGTGCCAGCAGCTGGGCAGGGCACACCGGGGAGCTGTTTTTT. This codes for CASSWAGHTGELFF.

V is TRBV28 and J is TRBJ2-7; 8 bases map to TRBD1. This CDR3 is built from 13 residues. Trimming at V came to 6 bases and at J to 12 bases, leaving 13 bases not matched to a gene. In germline, CDR1 is MDHEN, CDR2 SYDVKM. CDR3 amino acids: CASRPAGGQWAYF. DNA of the CDR3: TGTGCCAGCAGACCGGCAGGGGGCCAATGGGCGTACTTC.

This sequence joins TRBV12-3 or TRBV12-4 and TRBJ2-1; unclear D gene. The CDR3 is 11 amino acids. V was cut by 7 bases and J by 6 bases, with 7 bases left in between. The CDR3 DNA reads TGTGCCAGCACCCTGGGCAATGAGCAGTTCTTC. Its protein is CASTLGNEQFF.

The J gene is TRBJ2-2, the V gene TRBV5-1; a possible D gene is TRBD1 (6 bases). Germline V gene data show CDR1 as SGHRS and CDR2 as YFSETQ. Trimming stripped 5 bases from V and 0 bases from J, with 17 bases between. The CDR3 totals 17 residues. CDR3 nucleotide sequence: TGCGCCAGCAGGCCTAGCCCAGGGGCCGCGAACACCGGGGAGCTGTTTTTT. Translation: CASRPSPGAANTGELFF.

The chain joins TRBV11-3 to TRBJ2-1; tentatively, D is TRBD1 or TRBD2 (5 bases each). From germline, CDR1 is SGHNT and CDR2 YENEEA. Trimming left V 0 bases short and J 3 bases short, with 12 bases between. The CDR3 contains 16 residues. The CDR3 here is CASSLDSWGNYNEQFF. In DNA form, the CDR3 reads TGTGCCAGCAGCTTAGACTCCTGGGGGAACTACAATGAGCAGTTCTTC.